This T cell receptor beta chain appears in the sequencing data of a study of CXCR3-negative and CXCR3-positive naive CD8 T cells. Whole-study context: The libraries together contributed 120 million to 150 million TRB reads, each supplying about 1.5 +/- 0.3 million. The study, taken as a whole, reports: Naive subsets had comparable surface CD5, so TRB CDR3 properties gauged TCR strength. For memory CD8+ cells diversity was much lower, but both naive subsets had comparably high diversity.

Comment on this clonotype: The antigen remains unidentified.

Each CD8+ T cell subset was sorted in triplicate, a few hundred thousand cells each. TRB cDNA was prepared as libraries by UMI-labeled 5' RACE. Following a re-call of the 5' RACE reads, TCRdb has one entry per CDR3 protein and lacks DNA. This repertoire includes about 30,000 distinct CDR3 sequences. From germline, CDR1 is MNHEY and CDR2 SVGAGI. CDR3 size: 13 residues. The V and J genes are TRBV6-5 and TRBJ2-3; the TCRdb D gene call, TRBD1, has no DNA to confirm it. The receptor was derived from a human donor in good health. Some clones in this sample may be carry-over from other donors' samples. Sequenced material: memory CD8+ T cells from blood. The CDR3 spells CASGLRGTDTQYF.